A single count supports the clone carrying this T cell receptor beta chain. The junction had 4 bases not matched to a gene; V was cut back by 4 bases and J by 2 bases. The CDR3 totals 15 residues. Germline V CDR1 and CDR2: SGHRS, YFSETQ. This sample is part of a study of blood T cell repertoires in COVID-19. Study-level background: Acute and convalescent COVID-19 samples came from the United States, Italy and Spain. T cells, B-cell-depleted T cells, or PBMCs provided the cDNA or gDNA that served as material.

As originally analysed: Reference gene primer amplification in the assay estimated nucleated cell counts. Clones were sequenced by immunoSEQ multiplex PCR, and TCRdb holds only the in-frame ones, with some missing. D and trimming were read from the DNA, whereas the V and J calls and clone size are those reported in that table. Of tens of thousands of clones in the sample, over 75% are singletons; the top ten hold 3.5% to 4%. The sequence was obtained from a man aged 55 to 70 with acute or convalescent COVID-19. Sequences were obtained from peripheral blood. The V and J genes are TRBV5-1 and TRBJ1-4, with 8 bases matching TRBD1. In DNA form, the CDR3 reads TGCGCCAGCAGCCCTAGGACAGGGACTAATGAAAAACTGTTTTTT. Encoded protein: CASSPRTGTNEKLFF.